Below, 18 T cell receptor beta chains from the same sample are listed, as sequenced in a study of blood T cell repertoires in COVID-19. Sequencing was performed with immunoSEQ multiplex PCR; in TCRdb, only in-frame clones are kept and a portion is missing. The sample lists about 120,000 clones; around 80% were seen once. Sequencing was done on a sample of peripheral blood. The receptors come from a man in his sixties with active or convalescent COVID-19.

The V gene is TRBV7-2, the J gene TRBJ1-1; D remains unclear. CDR1 is SGHTA, CDR2 FQGNSA, per germline. This CDR3 contains 16 residues. The germline V and J ends were trimmed by 3 bases and 0 bases, with 14 bases remaining between them. For the CDR3, the DNA is TGTGCCAGCAGCTTTACTACAACCCCCTTGAACACTGAAGCTTTCTTT. It codes for CASSFTTTPLNTEAFF.

The rearrangement uses TRBV7-8 and TRBJ1-5, with 11 bases that match TRBD1. The CDR3 length is 17 residues. With 4 bases clipped from V and 6 bases from J, the junction kept 11 bases outside the gene matches. Germline V gene lookup returns CDR1 SGHVS and CDR2 FQNEAQ. The DNA of the CDR3 is TGTGCCAGCAGCTCGCCCCAGGGACAGGGGGTGAGTCAGCCCCAGCATTTT. As protein: CASSSPQGQGVSQPQHF.

The rearrangement joins TRBV5-1 to TRBJ1-1; D unclear. The CDR3 spans 13 residues. With 0 bases removed from V and 6 bases from J, the gap between germline ends came to 9 bases. Per germline, CDR1 SGHRS and CDR2 YFSETQ. Here the CDR3 reads CASSLAGSPEAFF. CDR3 DNA sequence: TGCGCCAGCAGCTTGGCCGGGAGCCCTGAAGCTTTCTTT.

This clone was detected a few times. V gene TRBV9 combines with J gene TRBJ1-1; tentatively, D is TRBD1 (6 bases). V was cut by 5 bases and J by 4 bases, with 15 bases left in between. CDR3 size: 14 residues. The V gene's germline CDR1 is SGDLS and CDR2 YYNGEE. The CDR3: CASRSLRGSTEAFF. Written as DNA, the CDR3 is TGTGCCAGCAGGTCCCTAAGGGGGAGCACTGAAGCTTTCTTT.

The V call is TRBV12-3 or TRBV12-4, the J call TRBJ2-5, with 9 nucleotides matching TRBD1. J lost 5 bases, V lost 8 bases, and 6 bases had no gene match. The CDR3 runs to 13 residues. CDR3 in amino acids: CASQDRGMETQYF. CDR3 nucleotide sequence: TGTGCCAGCCAAGACAGGGGGATGGAGACCCAGTACTTC.

The chain combines TRBV13 with TRBJ2-1; 7 bases line up with TRBD1. V shed 5 bases and J 6 bases; nucleotides not matched to a gene: 4. The germline gives CDR1 PRHDT, CDR2 FYEKMQ (reference sequence). This CDR3 has 13 residues. CDR3 nucleotide sequence: TGTGCCAGCAGCCGTCGACAGGGCAATGAGCAGTTCTTC. Protein product: CASSRRQGNEQFF. Looking up the rest from reference TRBV13 and TRBJ2-1 gives the full variable domain: AAGVIQSPRHLIKEKRETATLKCYPIPRHDTVYWYQQGPGQDPQFLISFYEKMQSDKGSIPDRFSAQQFSDYHSELNMSSLELGDSALYFCASSRRQGNEQFFGPGTRLTVL.

The chain employs TRBV6-4 and TRBJ2-2, with TRBD1 matching over 8 bases. The V and J ends lost 3 bases and 2 bases, in that order; junction bases with no gene match: 8. CDR3 length: 17 residues. The germline V gene encodes CDR1 MRHNA and CDR2 SNTAGT. The CDR3 sequence is CASSDRRQGPNTGELFF. The CDR3 DNA is TGTGCCAGCAGTGATCGCCGACAGGGGCCAAACACCGGGGAGCTGTTTTTT.

The rearrangement links TRBV18 to TRBJ2-3; 10 nucleotides agree with TRBD2. CDR1 KGHSH and CDR2 LQKENI come from the germline V gene. The V gene end was trimmed by 6 bases and the J gene end by 6 bases; junction bases not matched to a gene: 12. The CDR3 loop spans 16 amino acids. The CDR3 reads CASSPGASGRTDTQYF. CDR3 in DNA: TGTGCCAGCTCCCCCGGGGCTAGCGGGAGAACCGATACGCAGTATTTT.

The chain couples TRBV19 to TRBJ2-7; TRBD1 matches at 10 bases. The germline CDR1 and CDR2 sequences are LNHDA and SQIVND (reference sequence). Unmatched junction bases numbered 11, after V lost 6 bases and J lost 6 bases. The CDR3 spans 15 residues. CDR3 nucleotide sequence: TGTGCCAGTAGCCCCGGACAGGGGGGGATCAGCGAGCAGTACTTC. Translating gives CASSPGQGGISEQYF.

V usage is TRBV28 and J usage is TRBJ1-5; D gene uncertain. The CDR3 has 14 amino acids. The V end was cut by 5 bases, the J end by 9 bases, with 17 bases between. Germline V gives CDR1 MDHEN, CDR2 SYDVKM. CDR3 sequence (DNA): TGTGCCAGCAGTAAGACACGGGAAGGATGGCCCCAGCATTTT. Its translation: CASSKTREGWPQHF.

The rearrangement links TRBV28 to TRBJ2-7, with 7 positions matching TRBD1. The CDR3 is 14 amino acids. Trimming cost V 4 bases and J 3 bases; bases outside gene matches: 6. CDR1 and CDR2 from the germline V gene are MDHEN and SYDVKM. The CDR3 DNA follows: TGTGCCAGCAGTTCGACAGGGCAGTTCTACGAGCAGTACTTC. Translating gives CASSSTGQFYEQYF.

This clone was counted once. V gene TRBV9 combines with J gene TRBJ2-5; weak D call: TRBD1 (7 bases). The CDR3 loop spans 15 amino acids. Trimming pared 0 bases from V and 4 bases from J, leaving 13 bases between. Germline lookup yields CDR1 SGDLS and CDR2 YYNGEE. The CDR3 DNA sequence: TGTGCCAGCAGCGTAGCAGGGGGGCTTCGAGAGACCCAGTACTTC. Translating gives CASSVAGGLRETQYF.

This clone was counted only a few times. The gene calls are TRBV5-1 and TRBJ2-7, with 12 bases fitting TRBD2. This CDR3 has 14 residues. Germline-derived CDR1 and CDR2 are SGHRS and YFSETQ. V lost 5 bases and J lost 5; bases outside the gene matches: 5. The CDR3 sequence is CASRRASGRDEQYF. CDR3 in DNA: TGCGCCAGCAGGAGGGCTAGCGGGAGGGACGAGCAGTACTTC.

This rearrangement joins TRBV13 to TRBJ2-2; 12 nucleotides agree with TRBD2. The CDR3 runs to 17 residues. CDR1 and CDR2 (germline): PRHDT, FYEKMQ (reference sequence). J lost 6 bases, V lost 4 bases, and 9 bases had no gene match. CDR3 DNA sequence: TGTGCCAGCAGCTCCGGTGGGCTAGCGGGAGGGCCCGGGGAGCTGTTTTTT. Protein product: CASSSGGLAGGPGELFF.

This chain links TRBV19 with TRBJ2-1; TRBD2 is a possible D gene (6 bases). The germline gives CDR1 LNHDA, CDR2 SQIVND (reference sequence). This CDR3 has 17 residues. V was shortened by 5 bases and J by 8 bases, with 25 bases between the two germline ends. CDR3 in DNA: TGTGCCAGTAGTGCAGCCGGCGGGACGGCCCAAAGGGATGAGCAGTTCTTC. Translated, it gives CASSAAGGTAQRDEQFF.

In the case of this clone: One end of the junction fails to match germline, which may point to a read error. The V and J genes are TRBV18 and TRBJ2-2, with TRBD1 matching 10 bases. This CDR3 has 15 amino acids. Germline CDR1 is KGHSH and CDR2 is LQKENI. The CDR3 spells CASSPRQGAAGELFF. CDR3 nucleotides: TGTGCCAGCTCCCCACGACAGGGGGCAGCCGGGGAGCTGTTTTTT.

This chain uses TRBV19 with TRBJ2-7; 9 nucleotides match TRBD2. Trimming took 3 bases from V and 2 from J; bases not matched to a gene: 2. Per germline, CDR1 LNHDA and CDR2 SQIVND (reference sequence). CDR3 size: 14 residues. The CDR3 bases are TGTGCCAGTAGTATGAAGCGGGAGGCCTACGAGCAGTACTTC. This sequence encodes CASSMKREAYEQYF.

As DNA, the CDR3 is TGTGCCACCAGTGACGGAGGACTAGCGGGAGCCGAGCAGTTCTTC. It translates to CATSDGGLAGAEQFF. This chain connects TRBV24-1 to TRBJ2-1; 13 positions match TRBD2. CDR1 is KGHDR, CDR2 SFDVKD, per germline. V was clipped by 4 bases and J by 10 bases; unmatched bases: 6. The CDR3 runs 15 residues.